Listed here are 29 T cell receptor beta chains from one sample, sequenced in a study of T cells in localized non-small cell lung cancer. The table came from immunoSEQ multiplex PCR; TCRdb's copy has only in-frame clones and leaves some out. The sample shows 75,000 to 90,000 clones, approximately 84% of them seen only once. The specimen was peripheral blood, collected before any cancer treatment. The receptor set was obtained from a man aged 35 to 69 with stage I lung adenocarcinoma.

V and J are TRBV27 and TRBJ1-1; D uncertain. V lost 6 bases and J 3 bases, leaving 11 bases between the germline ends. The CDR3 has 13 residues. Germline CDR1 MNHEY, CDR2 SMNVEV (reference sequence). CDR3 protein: CASRPRPDTEAFF. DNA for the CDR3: TGTGCCAGCAGACCCAGACCAGACACTGAAGCTTTCTTT.

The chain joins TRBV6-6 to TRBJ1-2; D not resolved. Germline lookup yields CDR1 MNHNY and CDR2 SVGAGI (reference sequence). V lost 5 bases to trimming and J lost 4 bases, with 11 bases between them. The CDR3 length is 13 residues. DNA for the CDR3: TGTGCCAGCAGTCCCCTAGGAGGCTATGGCTACACCTTC. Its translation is CASSPLGGYGYTF.

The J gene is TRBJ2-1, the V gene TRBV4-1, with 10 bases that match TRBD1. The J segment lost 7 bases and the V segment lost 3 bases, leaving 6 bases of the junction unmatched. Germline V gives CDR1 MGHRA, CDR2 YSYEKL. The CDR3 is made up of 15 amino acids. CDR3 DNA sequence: TGCGCCAGCAGCCAGGGGACAGGGGCAAGGAATGAGCAGTTCTTC. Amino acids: CASSQGTGARNEQFF.

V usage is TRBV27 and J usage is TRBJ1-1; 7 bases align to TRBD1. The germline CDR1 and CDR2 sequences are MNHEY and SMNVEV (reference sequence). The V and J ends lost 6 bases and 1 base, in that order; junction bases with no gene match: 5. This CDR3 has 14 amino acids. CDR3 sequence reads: CASRDGTANTEAFF. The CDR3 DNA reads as TGTGCCAGCAGAGACGGGACAGCGAACACTGAAGCTTTCTTT.

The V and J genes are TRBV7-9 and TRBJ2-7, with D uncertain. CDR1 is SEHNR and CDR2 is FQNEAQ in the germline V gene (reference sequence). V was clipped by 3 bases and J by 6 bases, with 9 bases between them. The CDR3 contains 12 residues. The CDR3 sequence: CASSFITGEQYF. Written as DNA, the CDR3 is TGTGCCAGCAGCTTTATAACTGGCGAGCAGTACTTC.

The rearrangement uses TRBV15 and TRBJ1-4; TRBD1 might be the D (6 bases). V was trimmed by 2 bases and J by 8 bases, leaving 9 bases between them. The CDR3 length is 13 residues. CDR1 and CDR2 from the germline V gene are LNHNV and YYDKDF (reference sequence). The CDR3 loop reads CATSRTGNEKLFF. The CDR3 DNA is TGTGCCACCAGCAGAACAGGGAACGAAAAACTGTTTTTT.

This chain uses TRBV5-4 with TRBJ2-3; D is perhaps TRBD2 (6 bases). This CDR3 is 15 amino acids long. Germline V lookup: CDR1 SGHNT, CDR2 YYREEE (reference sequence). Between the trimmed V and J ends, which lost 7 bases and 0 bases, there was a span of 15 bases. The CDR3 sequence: CASLADPASTDTQYF. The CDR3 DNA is TGTGCCAGCTTAGCGGATCCTGCTAGCACAGATACGCAGTATTTT.

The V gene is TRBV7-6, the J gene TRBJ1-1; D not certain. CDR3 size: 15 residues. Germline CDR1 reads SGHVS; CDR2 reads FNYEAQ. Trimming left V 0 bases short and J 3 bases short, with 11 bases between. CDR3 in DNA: TGTGCCAGCAGCTTAGCCAGCACGGTGGACACTGAAGCTTTCTTT. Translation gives CASSLASTVDTEAFF.

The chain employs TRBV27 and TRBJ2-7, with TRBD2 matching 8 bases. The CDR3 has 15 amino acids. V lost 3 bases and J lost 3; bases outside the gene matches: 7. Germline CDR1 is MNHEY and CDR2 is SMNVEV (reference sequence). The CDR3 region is CASSLSGSNVYEQYF. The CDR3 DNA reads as TGTGCCAGCAGTTTGAGCGGGAGTAATGTCTACGAGCAGTACTTC.

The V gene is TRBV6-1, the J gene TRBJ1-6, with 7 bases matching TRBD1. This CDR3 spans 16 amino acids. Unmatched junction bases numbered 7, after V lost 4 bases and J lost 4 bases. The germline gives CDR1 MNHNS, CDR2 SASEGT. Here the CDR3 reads CASSGGRGGYNSPLHF. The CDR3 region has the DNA TGTGCCAGCAGTGGGGGCAGGGGGGGGTATAATTCACCCCTCCACTTT.

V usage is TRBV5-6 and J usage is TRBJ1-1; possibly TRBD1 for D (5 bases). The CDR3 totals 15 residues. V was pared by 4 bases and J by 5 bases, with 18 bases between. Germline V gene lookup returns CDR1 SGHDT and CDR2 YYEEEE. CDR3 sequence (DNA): TGTGCCAGCAGCCCCTTAATGGAGGGGAGGACTGAAGCTTTCTTT. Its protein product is CASSPLMEGRTEAFF.

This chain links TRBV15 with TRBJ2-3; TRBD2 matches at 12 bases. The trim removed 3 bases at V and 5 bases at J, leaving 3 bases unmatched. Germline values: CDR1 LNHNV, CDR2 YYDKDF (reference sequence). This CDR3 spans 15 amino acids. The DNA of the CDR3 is TGTGCCACCAGCAGGGAGGGACTAGCGGGAGATACGCAGTATTTT. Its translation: CATSREGLAGDTQYF.

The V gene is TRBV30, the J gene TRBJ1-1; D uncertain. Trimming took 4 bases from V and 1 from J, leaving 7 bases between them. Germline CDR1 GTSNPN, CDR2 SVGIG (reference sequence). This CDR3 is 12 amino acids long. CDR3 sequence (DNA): TGTGCCTGGAAGAAACCGAACACTGAAGCTTTCTTT. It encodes CAWKKPNTEAFF.

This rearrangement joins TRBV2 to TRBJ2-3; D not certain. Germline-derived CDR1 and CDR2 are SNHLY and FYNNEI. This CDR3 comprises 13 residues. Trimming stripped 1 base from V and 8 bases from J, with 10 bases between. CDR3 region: CASSEDRDSTQYF. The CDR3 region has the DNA TGTGCCAGCAGTGAAGATAGGGATAGTACGCAGTATTTT.

CDR3 nucleotide sequence: TGTGCCAGCAGAAGGGTCGGAGAAGGAGAGCAGTACTTC. It is translated as CASRRVGEGEQYF. The V call is TRBV6-1, the J call TRBJ2-7, with D unresolved. V lost 6 bases, J lost 7 bases, and 16 bases lay in between. This CDR3 contains 13 residues. CDR1 MNHNS and CDR2 SASEGT come from the germline V gene.

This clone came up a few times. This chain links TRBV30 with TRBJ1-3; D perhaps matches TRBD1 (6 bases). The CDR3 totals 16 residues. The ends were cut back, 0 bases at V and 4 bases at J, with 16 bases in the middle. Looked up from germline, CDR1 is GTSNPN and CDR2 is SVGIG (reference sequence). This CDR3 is CAWSVLLQGPGNTIYF. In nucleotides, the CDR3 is TGTGCCTGGAGTGTACTTCTACAGGGACCCGGAAACACCATATATTTT.

The CDR3 is CASSLRQRGNTGELFF. In DNA, the CDR3 is TGTGCCAGCAGTTTAAGGCAGCGGGGGAACACCGGGGAGCTGTTTTTT. The gene calls are TRBV28 and TRBJ2-2; TRBD2 agrees at 7 bases. CDR3 size: 16 residues. Unmatched junction bases numbered 4, after V lost 2 bases and J lost 1 base. Germline V lookup: CDR1 MDHEN, CDR2 SYDVKM.

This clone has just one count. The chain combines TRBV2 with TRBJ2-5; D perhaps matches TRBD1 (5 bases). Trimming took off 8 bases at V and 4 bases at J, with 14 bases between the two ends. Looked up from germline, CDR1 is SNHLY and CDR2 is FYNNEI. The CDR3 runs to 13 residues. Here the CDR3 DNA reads TGTGCCAGCGAGACAGAGGCCAGAGAGACCCAGTACTTC. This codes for CASETEARETQYF.

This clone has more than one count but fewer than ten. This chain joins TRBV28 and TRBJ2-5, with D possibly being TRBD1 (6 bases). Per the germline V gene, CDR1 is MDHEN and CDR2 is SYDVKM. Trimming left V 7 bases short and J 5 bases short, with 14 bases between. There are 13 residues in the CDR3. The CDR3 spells CASTEAGAETQYF. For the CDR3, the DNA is TGTGCCAGCACTGAGGCAGGGGCGGAGACCCAGTACTTC.

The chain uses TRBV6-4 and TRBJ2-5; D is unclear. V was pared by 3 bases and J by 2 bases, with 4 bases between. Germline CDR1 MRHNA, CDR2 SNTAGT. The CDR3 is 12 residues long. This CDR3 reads CASSDQQETQYF. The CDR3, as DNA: TGTGCCAGCAGTGATCAGCAAGAGACCCAGTACTTC.

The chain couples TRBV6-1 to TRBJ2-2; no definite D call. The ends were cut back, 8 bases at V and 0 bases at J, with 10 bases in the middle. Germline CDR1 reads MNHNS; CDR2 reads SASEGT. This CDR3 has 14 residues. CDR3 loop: CASGLIANTGELFF. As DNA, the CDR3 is TGTGCCAGCGGTCTAATCGCGAACACCGGGGAGCTGTTTTTT.

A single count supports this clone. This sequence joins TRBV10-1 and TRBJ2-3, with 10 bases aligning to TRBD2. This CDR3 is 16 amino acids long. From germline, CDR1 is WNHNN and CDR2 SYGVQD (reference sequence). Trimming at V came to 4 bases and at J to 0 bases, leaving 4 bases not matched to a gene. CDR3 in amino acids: CASSGTSGLSTDTQYF. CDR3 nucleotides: TGCGCCAGCAGTGGGACTAGCGGTCTAAGCACAGATACGCAGTATTTT.

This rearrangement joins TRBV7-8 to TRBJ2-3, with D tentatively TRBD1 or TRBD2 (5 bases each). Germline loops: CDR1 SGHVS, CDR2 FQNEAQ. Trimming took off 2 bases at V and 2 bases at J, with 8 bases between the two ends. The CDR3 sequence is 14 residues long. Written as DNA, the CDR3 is TGTGCCAGCAGCTTATCGGGACCCACAGATACGCAGTATTTT. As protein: CASSLSGPTDTQYF.

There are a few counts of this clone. The CDR3 spells CAWSESRQFNQPQHF. DNA of the CDR3: TGTGCCTGGAGTGAATCGCGGCAGTTCAATCAGCCCCAGCATTTT. This chain joins TRBV30 and TRBJ1-5; D call uncertain. The length of the CDR3 is 15 residues. CDR1 and CDR2 from the germline V gene are GTSNPN and SVGIG (reference sequence). Trimming left V 1 base short and J 3 bases short, with 13 bases between.

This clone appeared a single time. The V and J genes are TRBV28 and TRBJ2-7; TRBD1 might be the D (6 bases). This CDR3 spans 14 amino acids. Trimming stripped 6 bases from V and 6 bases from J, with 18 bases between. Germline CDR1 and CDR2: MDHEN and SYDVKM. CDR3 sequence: CASSPPTGVREQYF. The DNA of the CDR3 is TGTGCCAGCAGCCCCCCGACAGGTGTGCGCGAGCAGTACTTC.

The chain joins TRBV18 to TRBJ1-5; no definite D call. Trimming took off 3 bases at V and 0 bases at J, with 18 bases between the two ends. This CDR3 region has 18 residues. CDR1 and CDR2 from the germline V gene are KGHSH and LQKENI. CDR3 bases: TGTGCCAGCTCACCTTACGTTCGGGCAGATTATAGCAATCAGCCCCAGCATTTT. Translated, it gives CASSPYVRADYSNQPQHF.

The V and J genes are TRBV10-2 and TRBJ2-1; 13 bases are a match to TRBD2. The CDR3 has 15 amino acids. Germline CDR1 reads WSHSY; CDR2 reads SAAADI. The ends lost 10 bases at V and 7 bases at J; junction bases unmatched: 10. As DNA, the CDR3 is TGCGCCACCTCGAGGACTAGCGGGAGTACTAATGAGCAGTTCTTC. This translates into CATSRTSGSTNEQFF.

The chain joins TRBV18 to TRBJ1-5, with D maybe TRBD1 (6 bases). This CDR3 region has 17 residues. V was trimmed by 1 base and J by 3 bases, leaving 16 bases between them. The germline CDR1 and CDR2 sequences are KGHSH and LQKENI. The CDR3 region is CASSPRVPQGLNQPQHF. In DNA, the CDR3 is TGTGCCAGCTCACCACGGGTTCCGCAGGGGCTCAATCAGCCCCAGCATTTT.

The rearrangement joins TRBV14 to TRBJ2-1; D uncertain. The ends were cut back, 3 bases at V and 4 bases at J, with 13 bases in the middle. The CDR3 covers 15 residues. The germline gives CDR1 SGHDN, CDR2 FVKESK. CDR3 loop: CASSQNAAWYNEQFF. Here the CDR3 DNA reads TGTGCCAGCAGCCAGAACGCGGCGTGGTACAATGAGCAGTTCTTC.